Each of the 27 T cell receptor beta chains below was sequenced from the same sample in a study of blood T cell repertoires in COVID-19. The assay was immunoSEQ multiplex PCR, and TCRdb's table has in-frame clones only and misses some. The table records approximately 140,000 clones, around nine tenths of them present only once. Sequencing used peripheral blood. The receptors shown here come from a man in his 70s with active COVID-19.

V and J are TRBV6-5 and TRBJ2-3; D unclear. The germline V gene encodes CDR1 MNHEY and CDR2 SVGAGI. Trimming left V 6 bases short and J 0 bases short, with 13 bases between. CDR3 length: 15 amino acids. This CDR3 reads CASSNSYSSTDTQYF. The CDR3 DNA follows: TGTGCCAGCAGCAATTCCTATTCTAGCACAGATACGCAGTATTTT.

The chain links TRBV12-3 or TRBV12-4 to TRBJ1-2; possible D gene TRBD1, 6 bases. The CDR3 extends over 13 amino acids. Trimming took off 6 bases at V and 7 bases at J, with 15 bases between the two ends. DNA of the CDR3: TGTGCCAGCAGCCTAAACAGGGATGGTGGCTACACCTTC. It is translated as CASSLNRDGGYTF.

The rearrangement uses TRBV7-2 and TRBJ1-5; TRBD1 agrees at 8 bases. Germline CDR1 reads SGHTA; CDR2 reads FQGNSA. This CDR3 contains 15 residues. The J segment lost 0 bases and the V segment lost 5 bases, leaving 3 bases of the junction unmatched. CDR3 sequence reads: CASSLDRGSNQPQHF. In DNA, the CDR3 is TGTGCCAGCAGCCTAGACAGGGGTAGCAATCAGCCCCAGCATTTT.

The chain is built from TRBV28 and TRBJ2-2; D gene ambiguous. Germline V gene data show CDR1 as MDHEN and CDR2 as SYDVKM. This CDR3 has 12 amino acids. The V and J ends lost 6 bases and 4 bases respectively, with 6 bases between them. CDR3: CASRKPTGELFF. The DNA of the CDR3 is TGTGCCAGCAGGAAGCCCACCGGGGAGCTGTTTTTT.

This sequence joins TRBV7-9 and TRBJ2-1; 8 bases are a match to TRBD1. There are 12 residues in the CDR3. CDR1 and CDR2 (germline): SEHNR, FQNEAQ (reference sequence). Trimming removed 6 bases from V and 9 bases from J; junction bases left unmatched: 4. The CDR3: CASRTGAGEQFF. The CDR3, as DNA: TGTGCCAGCAGGACAGGGGCGGGTGAGCAGTTCTTC.

The chain's CDR3 is CASSATSGTANSPLHF. The CDR3 DNA reads TGTGCCAGCAGCGCTACCTCCGGGACAGCTAATTCACCCCTCCACTTT. The chain uses TRBV9 and TRBJ1-6; 7 nucleotides align to TRBD1. The CDR3 runs 16 residues. J was trimmed by 6 bases and V by 3 bases; bases with no gene match: 9. Germline V gene sequence: CDR1 SGDLS, CDR2 YYNGEE.

The chain carries TRBV6-5 and TRBJ2-7, with 9 bases that match TRBD1. This CDR3 contains 13 residues. Trimming cost V 10 bases and J 5 bases; bases outside gene matches: 9. Germline V gene sequence: CDR1 MNHEY, CDR2 SVGAGI. The CDR3 here is CAIRRDRVDEQYF. The CDR3 nucleotides read TGTGCCATCCGGCGGGACAGGGTGGACGAGCAGTACTTC.

V and J are TRBV10-1 and TRBJ2-1; 7 nucleotides match TRBD2. The germline CDR1 and CDR2 sequences are WNHNN and SYGVQD (reference sequence). V dropped 2 bases and J dropped 0; count of bases not matched to a gene: 16. The CDR3 has 20 residues. Here the CDR3 DNA reads TGCGCCAGCAGTGAGCCAAAACTAGCGCTGAACCAATGCTCCTACAATGAGCAGTTCTTC. Its translation is CASSEPKLALNQCSYNEQFF.

The V gene is TRBV5-1, the J gene TRBJ1-3, with 7 positions matching TRBD1. This CDR3 has 17 amino acids. The J segment lost 0 bases and the V segment lost 3 bases, leaving 9 bases of the junction unmatched. CDR1 and CDR2 (germline): SGHRS, YFSETQ. CDR3 DNA sequence: TGCGCCAGCAGCTCTCAAGCCGGGACAGTCTCTGGAAACACCATATATTTT. It translates to CASSSQAGTVSGNTIYF.

The CDR3 loop is CASSASSGRAYNEQFF. The DNA for the CDR3 is TGTGCCAGCAGTGCTTCCAGCGGGAGGGCCTACAATGAGCAGTTCTTC. The chain joins TRBV25-1 to TRBJ2-1; TRBD2 agrees at 10 bases. The CDR3 has 16 residues. With V trimmed by 4 bases and J by 2 bases, 5 bases remained unmatched. Germline loops: CDR1 MGHDK, CDR2 SYGVNS.

This chain uses TRBV24-1 with TRBJ2-1; the match to TRBD1 covers 10 bases. V was pared by 7 bases and J by 6 bases, with 8 bases of the junction left unmatched. Germline assignment: CDR1 KGHDR and CDR2 SFDVKD. This CDR3 has 15 amino acids. In DNA form, the CDR3 reads TGTGCCACCAGGGGACAGGGGACCCGTACCAATGAGCAGTTCTTC. Translation: CATRGQGTRTNEQFF.

The CDR3 DNA reads TGTGCCAGCAGTCAACGGGGGAGCTCCTACAATGAGCAGTTCTTC. Protein: CASSQRGSSYNEQFF. This chain links TRBV27 with TRBJ2-1, with a weak D call TRBD2 (6 bases). This CDR3 contains 15 residues. Germline V lookup: CDR1 MNHEY, CDR2 SMNVEV (reference sequence). V was shortened by 5 bases and J by 0 bases, with 11 bases between the two germline ends.

The chain links TRBV6-1 to TRBJ1-5; D ambiguous. This CDR3 contains 14 residues. Germline values: CDR1 MNHNS, CDR2 SASEGT. V dropped 2 bases and J dropped 4 bases, with 9 bases sitting between them. The DNA of the CDR3 is TGTGCCAGCAGTGAATCCTCCAGGAATCAGCCCCAGCATTTT. Its translation is CASSESSRNQPQHF.

CDR3: CASSSQYSGNTIYF. Here the CDR3 DNA reads TGTGCCAGCAGTTCACAGTACTCTGGAAACACCATATATTTT. The V gene is TRBV6-5, the J gene TRBJ1-3; D remains unclear. CDR1 is MNHEY and CDR2 is SVGAGI in the germline V gene. Trimming pared 4 bases from V and 0 bases from J, leaving 7 bases between. This CDR3 is built from 14 residues.

The rearrangement links TRBV3-1 (or the pseudogene TRBV3-2) to TRBJ1-3; no clear D. Germline CDR1 reads LGHDT; CDR2 reads YNNKEL (reference sequence). The CDR3 runs to 14 residues. The V end lost 0 bases, the J end lost 5 bases, and 8 bases lay between the germline ends. DNA of the CDR3: TGTGCCAGCAGCCAAGATACGGGTAGAAACACCATATATTTT. It translates to CASSQDTGRNTIYF.

The chain carries TRBV9 and TRBJ2-5, with 7 bases matching TRBD1. With V trimmed by 4 bases and J by 2 bases, 5 bases remained unmatched. In germline, CDR1 is SGDLS, CDR2 YYNGEE. The CDR3 covers 14 residues. The CDR3 DNA reads TGTGCCAGCAGCAAACAGGGGAGTCAAGAGACCCAGTACTTC. It translates to CASSKQGSQETQYF.

This chain uses TRBV4-3 with TRBJ1-3; D not certain. Germline V gives CDR1 LGHNA, CDR2 YSLEER. V lost 4 bases to trimming and J lost 0 bases, with 16 bases between them. This CDR3 is 17 amino acids long. The CDR3 protein is CASSLTPTVSSGNTIYF. CDR3 nucleotide sequence: TGCGCCAGCAGCCTGACGCCGACTGTCAGCTCTGGAAACACCATATATTTT.

In this sample, this clone turned up once. The genes are TRBV14 and TRBJ2-7, with TRBD2 as a possible D gene (6 bases). The V end lost 1 base, the J end lost 3 bases, and 28 bases lay between the germline ends. The CDR3 has 20 amino acids. Germline V gene sequence: CDR1 SGHDN, CDR2 FVKESK. The CDR3 loop reads CASSQGPKHRRGGRFYEQYF. CDR3 nucleotide sequence: TGTGCCAGCAGCCAAGGCCCGAAACACCGGAGGGGAGGCCGGTTCTACGAGCAGTACTTC.

The rearrangement uses TRBV25-1 and TRBJ2-7; maybe TRBD1 (6 bases). The CDR3 runs 16 residues. CDR1 MGHDK and CDR2 SYGVNS come from the germline V gene. Trimming stripped 4 bases from V and 0 bases from J, with 16 bases between. Written as DNA, the CDR3 is TGTGCCAGCAGTGCCTGGGGTGGGGGCCTCTCCTACGAGCAGTACTTC. This translates into CASSAWGGGLSYEQYF.

The chain carries TRBV7-9 and TRBJ1-4, with 7 nucleotides matching TRBD1. This CDR3 contains 17 residues. V gave up 5 bases and J gave up 4 bases; unmatched junction bases: 13. From germline, CDR1 is SEHNR and CDR2 FQNEAQ (reference sequence). The CDR3 nucleotides read TGTGCCAGCAGCCTGTCCCACGGGGGACAGCTTAATGAAAAACTGTTTTTT. It specifies CASSLSHGGQLNEKLFF.

The chain links TRBV28 to TRBJ2-7; D might be TRBD1 (5 bases). Germline V gene sequence: CDR1 MDHEN, CDR2 SYDVKM. Trimming removed 3 bases from V and 5 bases from J, with 14 bases in between. The CDR3 spans 14 residues. Here the CDR3 reads CASSFDSRVNEQYF. Here the CDR3 DNA reads TGTGCCAGCAGTTTTGACAGCCGAGTAAACGAGCAGTACTTC.

V is TRBV27 and J is TRBJ1-2; D call uncertain. CDR1 is MNHEY, CDR2 SMNVEV, per germline (reference sequence). CDR3 size: 16 residues. V lost 2 bases to trimming and J lost 0 bases, with 13 bases between them. This CDR3 is CASSLSAGRANYGYTF. The DNA of the CDR3 is TGTGCCAGCAGTTTAAGCGCGGGCCGAGCTAACTATGGCTACACCTTC.

V is TRBV5-5 and J is TRBJ2-7, with 7 bases matching TRBD1. Germline V gene sequence: CDR1 SGHKS, CDR2 YYEKEE (reference sequence). The junction had 5 bases not matched to a gene; V was cut back by 0 bases and J by 2 bases. CDR3 size: 15 residues. CDR3 bases: TGTGCCAGCAGCTTGGTGACAGGGCCGACCTACGAGCAGTACTTC. It is translated as CASSLVTGPTYEQYF.

The chain has TRBV9 and TRBJ2-3, with TRBD2 as a possible D gene (5 bases). The V gene lost 0 bases and the J gene lost 3 bases, with 14 bases spanning the gap. The CDR3 has 16 residues. The germline V gene encodes CDR1 SGDLS and CDR2 YYNGEE. CDR3 sequence: CASSVVDSLGTDTQYF. CDR3 sequence (DNA): TGTGCCAGCAGCGTAGTGGACTCCCTGGGGACAGATACGCAGTATTTT. The full variable domain, in which reference TRBV9 and TRBJ2-3 provide the parts outside the CDR3, is DSGVTQTPKHLITATGQRVTLRCSPRSGDLSVYWYQQSLDQGLQFLIQYYNGEERAKGNILERFSAQQFPDLHSELNLSSLELGDSALYFCASSVVDSLGTDTQYFGPGTRLTVL.

This rearrangement joins TRBV4-1 to TRBJ2-2, with D perhaps TRBD2 (5 bases). This CDR3 spans 15 amino acids. The ends were cut back, 1 base at V and 1 base at J, with 7 bases in the middle. Germline V gives CDR1 MGHRA, CDR2 YSYEKL. CDR3 nucleotides: TGCGCCAGCAGCCAAGTCGAGGGGAACACCGGGGAGCTGTTTTTT. Residues: CASSQVEGNTGELFF.

A single count supports this clone. This chain links TRBV7-2 with TRBJ2-5; weak D call: TRBD2 (6 bases). This CDR3 comprises 15 residues. The germline V gene has CDR1 SGHTA and CDR2 FQGNSA. Trimming took 5 bases from V and 5 from J, leaving 18 bases between them. CDR3 sequence reads: CASSPLGLSGETQYF. CDR3 coding DNA: TGTGCCAGCAGCCCCCTGGGACTCAGTGGGGAGACCCAGTACTTC.

The rearrangement joins TRBV13 to TRBJ2-7, with 7 bases lining up with TRBD1. Germline CDR1 and CDR2: PRHDT and FYEKMQ (reference sequence). There are 15 residues in the CDR3. V shed 5 bases, J shed 2 bases, and the junction held 9 bases outside the gene matches. Here the CDR3 DNA reads TGTGCCAGCAGCCACCAACAGGGGCGCCCCTACGAGCAGTACTTC. It codes for CASSHQQGRPYEQYF. The full variable domain, in which reference TRBV13 and TRBJ2-7 provide the parts outside the CDR3, is AAGVIQSPRHLIKEKRETATLKCYPIPRHDTVYWYQQGPGQDPQFLISFYEKMQSDKGSIPDRFSAQQFSDYHSELNMSSLELGDSALYFCASSHQQGRPYEQYFGPGTRLTVT.